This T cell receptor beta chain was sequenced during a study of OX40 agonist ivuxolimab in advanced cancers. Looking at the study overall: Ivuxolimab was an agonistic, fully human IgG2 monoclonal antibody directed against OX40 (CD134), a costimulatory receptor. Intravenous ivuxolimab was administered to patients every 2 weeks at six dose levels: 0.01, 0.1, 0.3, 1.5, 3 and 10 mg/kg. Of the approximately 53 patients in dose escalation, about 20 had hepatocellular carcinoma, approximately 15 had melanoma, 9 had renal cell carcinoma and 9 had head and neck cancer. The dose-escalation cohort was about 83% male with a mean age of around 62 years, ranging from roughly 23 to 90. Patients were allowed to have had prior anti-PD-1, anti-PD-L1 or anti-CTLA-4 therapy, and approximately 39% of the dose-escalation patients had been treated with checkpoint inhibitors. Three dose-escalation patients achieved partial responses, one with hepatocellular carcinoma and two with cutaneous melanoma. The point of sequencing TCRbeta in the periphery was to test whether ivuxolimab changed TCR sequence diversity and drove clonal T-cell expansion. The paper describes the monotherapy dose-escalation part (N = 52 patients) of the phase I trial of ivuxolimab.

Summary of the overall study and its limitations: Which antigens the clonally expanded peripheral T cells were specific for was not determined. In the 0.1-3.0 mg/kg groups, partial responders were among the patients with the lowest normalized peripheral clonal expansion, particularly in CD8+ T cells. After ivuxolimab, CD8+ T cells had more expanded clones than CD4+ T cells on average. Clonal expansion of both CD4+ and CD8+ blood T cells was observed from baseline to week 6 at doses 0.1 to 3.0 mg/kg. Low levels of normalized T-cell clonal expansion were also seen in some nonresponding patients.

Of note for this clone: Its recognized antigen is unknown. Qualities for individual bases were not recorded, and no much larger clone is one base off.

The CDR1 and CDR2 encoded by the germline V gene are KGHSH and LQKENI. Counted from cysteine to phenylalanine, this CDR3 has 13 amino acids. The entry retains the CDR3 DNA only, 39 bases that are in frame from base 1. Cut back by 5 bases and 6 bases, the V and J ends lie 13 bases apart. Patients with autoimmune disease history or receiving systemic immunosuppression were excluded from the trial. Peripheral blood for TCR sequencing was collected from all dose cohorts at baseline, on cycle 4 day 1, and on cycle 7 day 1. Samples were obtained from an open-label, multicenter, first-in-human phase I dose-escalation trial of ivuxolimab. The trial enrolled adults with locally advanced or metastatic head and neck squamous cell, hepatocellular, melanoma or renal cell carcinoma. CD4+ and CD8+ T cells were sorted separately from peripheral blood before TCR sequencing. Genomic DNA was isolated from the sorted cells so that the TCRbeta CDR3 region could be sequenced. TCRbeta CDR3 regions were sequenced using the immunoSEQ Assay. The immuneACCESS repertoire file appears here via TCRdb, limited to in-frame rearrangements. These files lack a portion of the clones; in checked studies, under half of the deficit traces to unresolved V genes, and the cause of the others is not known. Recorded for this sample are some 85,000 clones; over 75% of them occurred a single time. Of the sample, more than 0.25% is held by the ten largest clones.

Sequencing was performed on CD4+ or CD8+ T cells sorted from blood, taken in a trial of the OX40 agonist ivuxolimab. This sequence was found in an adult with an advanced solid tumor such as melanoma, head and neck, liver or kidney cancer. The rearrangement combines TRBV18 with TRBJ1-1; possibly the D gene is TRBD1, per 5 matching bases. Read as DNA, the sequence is TGTGCCAGCTCAAGGGTTCCGGGGGCTGAAGCTTTCTTT. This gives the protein CASSRVPGAEAFF.